This TCR beta chain was identified in a study of T cell repertoires in cytomegalovirus infection. Note on this clonotype: Its antigen is unidentified.

TCRdb reprocessed the reads with MiXCR, giving one entry per CDR3 protein. In the table there are some 320,000 distinct CDR3 sequences, 25% to 35% of which are singletons. This CDR3 is 17 amino acids long. Trimming took 5 bases from V and 4 from J; bases not matched to a gene: 11. Germline CDR1 reads SGHVS; CDR2 reads FNYEAQ. The chain employs TRBV7-6 and TRBJ2-2; TRBD2 aligns across 9 bases. This clonotype originated in a human donor in good health (CMV status not recorded). Some clones in this sample may be carry-over from other donors' samples. Material: cultured PBMCs, obtained from culture after CMV antigen stimulation. The DNA for the CDR3 is TGTGCCAGCAGCCTAAGGTCGGGCGGGAGGGGCACCGGGGAGCTGTTTTTT. Encoded protein: CASSLRSGGRGTGELFF.